The clone carrying this T cell receptor (beta chain) was seen ten or more times. TCRdb reprocessed the 5' RACE reads via MiXCR and lists one record per CDR3 protein. Found here are tens of thousands of distinct CDR3 sequences, approximately 11% of them singletons; the top ten hold 1.4%. This record comes from a study of CD8 T cells in ankylosing spondylitis. Germline trimming cut 2 bases from V and 0 bases from J; bases unmatched to any gene: 13. From germline, CDR1 is SGHRS and CDR2 YFSETQ. The CDR3 is made up of 19 amino acids. This receptor was obtained from a male donor with ankylosing spondylitis or in good health (not recorded which). The sample was blood, either unsorted or a sorted T cell fraction (not recorded which). This rearrangement joins TRBV5-1 to TRBJ2-3; 9 bases are a match to TRBD2. This CDR3 reads CASSFRLAGYSTSTDTQYF. The CDR3 bases are TGCGCCAGCAGCTTTAGGCTAGCGGGGTATTCCACTAGCACAGATACGCAGTATTTT.